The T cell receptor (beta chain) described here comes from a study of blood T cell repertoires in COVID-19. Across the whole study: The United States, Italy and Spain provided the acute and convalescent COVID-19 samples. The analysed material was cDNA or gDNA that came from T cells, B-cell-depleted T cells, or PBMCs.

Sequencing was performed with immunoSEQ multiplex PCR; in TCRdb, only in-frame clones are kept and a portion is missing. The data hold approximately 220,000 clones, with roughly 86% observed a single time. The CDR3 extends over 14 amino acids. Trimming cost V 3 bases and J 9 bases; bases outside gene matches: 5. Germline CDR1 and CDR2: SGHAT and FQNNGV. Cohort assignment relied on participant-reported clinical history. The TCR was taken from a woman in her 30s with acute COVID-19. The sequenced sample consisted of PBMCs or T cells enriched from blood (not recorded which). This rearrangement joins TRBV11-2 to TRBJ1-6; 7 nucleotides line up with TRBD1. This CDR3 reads CASSFSDRASPLHF. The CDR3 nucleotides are TGTGCCAGCAGCTTCAGCGACAGGGCTTCACCCCTCCACTTT.